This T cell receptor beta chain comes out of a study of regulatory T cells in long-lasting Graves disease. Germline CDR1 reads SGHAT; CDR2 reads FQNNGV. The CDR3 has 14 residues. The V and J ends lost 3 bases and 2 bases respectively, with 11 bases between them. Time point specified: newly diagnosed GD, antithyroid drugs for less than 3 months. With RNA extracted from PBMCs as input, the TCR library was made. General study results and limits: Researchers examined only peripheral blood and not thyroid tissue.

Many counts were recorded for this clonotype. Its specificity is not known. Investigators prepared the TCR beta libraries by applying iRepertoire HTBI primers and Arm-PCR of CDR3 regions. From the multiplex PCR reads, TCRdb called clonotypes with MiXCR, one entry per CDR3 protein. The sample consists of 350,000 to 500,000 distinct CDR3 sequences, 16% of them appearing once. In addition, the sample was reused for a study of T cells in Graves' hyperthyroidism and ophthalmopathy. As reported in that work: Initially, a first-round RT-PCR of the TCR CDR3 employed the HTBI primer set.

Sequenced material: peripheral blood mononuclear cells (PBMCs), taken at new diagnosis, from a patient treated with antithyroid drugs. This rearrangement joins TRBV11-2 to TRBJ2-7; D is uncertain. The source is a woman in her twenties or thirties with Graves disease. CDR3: CASSFGGLPYEQYF. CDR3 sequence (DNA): TGTGCCAGCAGCTTCGGTGGGCTACCCTACGAGCAGTACTTC.